A single sample is the source of the 8 T cell receptor beta chains below, sequenced in a study of blood T cell repertoires in COVID-19. Libraries were prepared by immunoSEQ multiplex PCR; TCRdb keeps only in-frame clonotypes and omits some of them. The data contain 240,000 or so clones, around 85% of them seen just once; the ten biggest clones take up roughly 3%. Material: peripheral blood. These receptors were taken from a woman in her twenties or thirties who had recovered from COVID-19.

The rearrangement links TRBV7-9 to TRBJ2-2; 13 nucleotides align to TRBD2. Losses at the gene ends were 3 bases for V and 1 base for J; bases not matched to a gene: 2. CDR1 SEHNR and CDR2 FQNEAQ come from the germline V gene (reference sequence). This CDR3 is 17 amino acids long. For the CDR3, the DNA is TGTGCCAGCAGCTTGACTAGCGGGGGGAGGAACACCGGGGAGCTGTTTTTT. It is translated as CASSLTSGGRNTGELFF.

This chain links TRBV6-5 with TRBJ2-2; D ambiguous. Trimming removed 7 bases from V and 5 bases from J, with 11 bases in between. Germline V gene lookup returns CDR1 MNHEY and CDR2 SVGAGI. The CDR3 covers 13 residues. CDR3: CASTAIGTGELFF. The CDR3 DNA sequence: TGTGCCAGCACCGCTATCGGGACCGGGGAGCTGTTTTTT.

The CDR3 protein is CASSHQGTSGGRAKNIQYF. CDR3 DNA sequence: TGTGCCAGCAGCCACCAAGGGACTAGCGGGGGGAGGGCCAAAAACATTCAGTACTTC. The genes are TRBV12-1 and TRBJ2-4; the listed D gene, TRBD2, was not tested against the DNA. TRBV12-1 is classified as a pseudogene. The CDR3 is made up of 19 amino acids.

The chain joins TRBV10-2 to TRBJ2-7; 9 positions agree with TRBD1. Germline CDR1 reads WSHSY; CDR2 reads SAAADI. The V and J ends lost 2 bases and 3 bases, in that order; junction bases with no gene match: 5. CDR3 length: 15 residues. CDR3 sequence reads: CASSEPGQGFYEQYF. CDR3 bases: TGCGCCAGCAGTGAGCCGGGACAGGGCTTCTACGAGCAGTACTTC.

At least ten counts were recorded for this clone. This chain links TRBV3-1 (or the pseudogene TRBV3-2) with TRBJ1-5; no definite D call. There are 18 residues in the CDR3. The V gene's germline CDR1 is LGHDT and CDR2 YNNKEL (reference sequence). Trimming removed 2 bases from V and 2 bases from J, with 19 bases in between. The CDR3: CASSQRTIQVVGNQPQHF. CDR3 nucleotide sequence: TGTGCCAGCAGCCAACGAACGATCCAGGTGGTCGGCAATCAGCCCCAGCATTTT.

The gene calls are TRBV5-4 and TRBJ2-7, with D maybe TRBD2 (5 bases). V was pared by 10 bases and J by 0 bases, with 14 bases between. Germline lookup yields CDR1 SGHNT and CDR2 YYREEE (reference sequence). The CDR3 totals 13 residues. The CDR3 reads CAYLRAGSYEQYF. In DNA, the CDR3 is TGTGCCTACCTGAGGGCAGGCTCCTACGAGCAGTACTTC.

The chain couples TRBV30 to TRBJ2-7; D is perhaps TRBD2 (6 bases). The V gene's germline CDR1 is GTSNPN and CDR2 SVGIG (reference sequence). CDR3 length: 14 amino acids. V was cut by 0 bases and J by 6 bases, with 15 bases left in between. The CDR3 DNA follows: TGTGCCTGGAGTGTACTGGGGGGTGTGGGCGAGCAGTACTTC. Encoded protein: CAWSVLGGVGEQYF.

This chain uses TRBV5-1 with TRBJ1-1; the D gene is possibly TRBD1 (5 bases). The CDR3 sequence is 16 residues long. Germline V gives CDR1 SGHRS, CDR2 YFSETQ. The germline V and J ends were trimmed by 2 bases and 5 bases, with 19 bases remaining between them. The CDR3 coding sequence is TGCGCCAGCAGCTTAGCAGGGAAGGGTGTTGATACTGAAGCTTTCTTT. This encodes CASSLAGKGVDTEAFF.